Listed below are T cell receptor beta chains from one sample, sequenced in a study of T cell repertoires in cytomegalovirus infection. TCRdb processed the reads anew with MiXCR; each CDR3 protein has one entry. Of under 800,000 distinct CDR3 sequences detected, 20% to 25% appear once; the ten largest clones hold 6.5% to 10%. The sequenced material came from CD8+ T cells from PBMCs. These TCRs come from a human donor in good health (CMV status not recorded). Some clones in this sample may be carry-over from other donors' samples. The CDR3 runs from the conserved cysteine through the conserved F or W. D genes are given only for firm matches. The listing skips clone size in some rows; elsewhere it reads once, few, many or a size class.

V: TRBV5-5
D: TRBD1
J: TRBJ2-1
size: -
CDR3: CASSREHRGDEQFF
DNA: TGTGCCAGCAGCAGGGAACACAGGGGGGATGAGCAGTTCTTC

V: TRBV6-5
D: -
J: TRBJ2-7
size: few
CDR3: CATQSSYEQYF
DNA: TGTGCCACCCAGAGCTCCTACGAGCAGTACTTC

V: TRBV6-1
D: TRBD2
J: TRBJ2-1
size: many
CDR3: CASSPRRLAGGRNEQFF
DNA: TGTGCCAGCAGTCCTCGTCGGCTAGCGGGGGGGCGGAATGAGCAGTTCTTC

V: TRBV27
D: -
J: TRBJ1-2
size: few
CDR3: CASSLSGSSGYTF
DNA: TGTGCCAGCAGTTTATCAGGGTCTAGCGGCTACACCTTC

V: TRBV7-9
D: -
J: TRBJ1-2
size: few
CDR3: CASSSIDANYGYTF
DNA: TGTGCCAGCAGCTCTATAGACGCTAACTATGGCTACACCTTC

V: TRBV6-2/TRBV6-3
D: TRBD2
J: TRBJ2-3
size: -
CDR3: CASSGTSIADTQYF
DNA: TGTGCCAGCAGTGGGACTAGTATCGCAGATACGCAGTATTTT

V: TRBV7-6
D: -
J: TRBJ2-5
size: many
CDR3: CASSWGETQYF
DNA: TGTGCCAGCAGCTGGGGGGAGACCCAGTACTTC

V: TRBV7-9
D: -
J: TRBJ2-5
size: few
CDR3: CASSFLGTPYQETQYF
DNA: TGTGCCAGCAGCTTCCTCGGGACACCGTACCAAGAGACCCAGTACTTC

V: TRBV6-2/TRBV6-3
D: -
J: TRBJ2-1
size: few
CDR3: CASSYPRQDRFSEQFF
DNA: TGTGCCAGCAGTTACCCGCGACAAGACCGATTCAGTGAGCAGTTCTTC

V: TRBV7-9
D: -
J: TRBJ2-3
size: -
CDR3: CACHAATDTQYF
DNA: TGTGCCTGCCACGCTGCCACAGATACGCAGTATTTT

V: TRBV4-1
D: -
J: TRBJ2-2
size: many
CDR3: CASSVLTDTGELFF
DNA: TGCGCCAGCAGCGTCCTGACAGACACCGGGGAGCTGTTTTTT

V: TRBV7-6
D: -
J: TRBJ2-2
size: few
CDR3: CASSLGGLDTGELFF
DNA: TGTGCCAGCAGCTTAGGGGGGCTCGACACCGGGGAGCTGTTTTTT

V: TRBV28
D: TRBD1
J: TRBJ2-4
size: -
CDR3: CASSLFQDREGDIQYF
DNA: TGTGCCAGCAGTTTATTCCAAGACAGGGAAGGAGACATTCAGTACTTC

V: TRBV7-8
D: -
J: TRBJ2-1
size: many
CDR3: CASSWGRAMPFF
DNA: TGTGCCAGCAGCTGGGGAAGGGCGATGCCGTTCTTC

V: TRBV15
D: -
J: TRBJ2-7
size: -
CDR3: CATSRVGGGALYF
DNA: -

V: TRBV27
D: -
J: TRBJ1-2
size: -
CDR3: CASSFHGYTF
DNA: TGTGCCAGCAGTTTCCATGGCTACACCTTC

V: TRBV7-9
D: TRBD1
J: TRBJ1-1
size: many
CDR3: CASTRTGEMNTEAFF
DNA: TGTGCCAGCACCCGGACAGGGGAGATGAACACTGAAGCTTTCTTT

V: TRBV7-9
D: -
J: TRBJ2-1
size: few
CDR3: CASSRGRVVVEQFF
DNA: TGTGCCAGCAGCCGGGGACGCGTAGTGGTTGAGCAGTTCTTC

V: TRBV7-2
D: TRBD2
J: TRBJ2-1
size: many
CDR3: CASSPGTRGGYNEQFF
DNA: TGTGCCAGCAGCCCCGGGACTAGGGGAGGTTACAATGAGCAGTTCTTC

V: TRBV7-3
D: -
J: TRBJ2-5
size: many
CDR3: CASSLSGGAETQYF
DNA: TGTGCCAGCAGCTTAAGTGGGGGGGCGGAGACCCAGTACTTC

V: TRBV7-3
D: -
J: TRBJ2-6
size: -
CDR3: CASSSTGASGANVLTF
DNA: TGTGCCAGCAGCTCGACAGGAGCCTCTGGGGCCAACGTCCTGACTTTC

V: TRBV25-1
D: -
J: TRBJ1-1
size: -
CDR3: CASSVDSLNTEAFF
DNA: TGTGCCAGCAGTGTGGACAGTTTGAACACTGAAGCTTTCTTT

V: TRBV2
D: TRBD2
J: TRBJ2-5
size: few
CDR3: CASSESGGAAYQETQYF
DNA: TGTGCCAGCAGTGAATCGGGAGGGGCAGCGTACCAAGAGACCCAGTACTTC

V: TRBV7-2
D: -
J: TRBJ1-6
size: many
CDR3: CASSDYPGDVGMNSPLHF
DNA: TGTGCCAGCAGCGACTACCCCGGGGACGTCGGAATGAATTCACCCCTCCACTTT

V: TRBV25-1
D: -
J: TRBJ2-7
size: many
CDR3: CASSGAPAYEQYF
DNA: TGTGCCAGCAGTGGAGCTCCAGCGTACGAGCAGTACTTC

V: TRBV6-5
D: -
J: TRBJ2-1
size: -
CDR3: CASSYSRGPTYNEQFF
DNA: TGTGCCAGCAGTTACTCGCGGGGTCCCACCTACAATGAGCAGTTCTTC

V: TRBV7-2
D: -
J: TRBJ2-5
size: -
CDR3: CAGSPRPDQETQYF
DNA: TGTGCCGGCAGCCCTCGACCCGACCAAGAGACCCAGTACTTC

V: TRBV6-6
D: -
J: TRBJ2-4
size: -
CDR3: CASSYPPGRAKNIQYF
DNA: TGTGCCAGCAGTTACCCTCCGGGTCGAGCCAAAAACATTCAGTACTTC

V: TRBV5-4
D: -
J: TRBJ2-3
size: few
CDR3: CASSLETGGDTQYF
DNA: TGTGCCAGCAGCTTGGAGACTGGGGGGGATACGCAGTATTTT

V: TRBV6-6
D: TRBD1
J: TRBJ1-4
size: few
CDR3: CASSLNRGPYATNEKLFF
DNA: TGTGCCAGCAGCCTAAACAGGGGGCCCTATGCAACTAATGAAAAACTGTTTTTT

V: TRBV7-9
D: -
J: TRBJ1-2
size: few
CDR3: CAIIQETGDYGYTF
DNA: TGTGCCATCATTCAAGAGACAGGCGACTATGGCTACACCTTC

V: TRBV29-1
D: -
J: TRBJ1-2
size: -
CDR3: CSVRDNYYGYTF
DNA: TGCAGCGTAAGGGACAACTATTATGGCTACACCTTC

V: TRBV12-3/TRBV12-4
D: -
J: TRBJ1-2
size: few
CDR3: CAIRGSHSYGYTF
DNA: TGTGCTATCCGCGGCAGCCACTCCTATGGCTACACCTTC

V: TRBV12-3/TRBV12-4
D: -
J: TRBJ2-7
size: many
CDR3: CASSLLGPGEQYF
DNA: TGTGCCAGCAGTTTACTTGGGCCGGGCGAGCAGTACTTC